This T cell receptor beta chain originates from a study of cytomegalovirus exposure and HLA in healthy donors. About the study: An early data release held around 80 million unique TCRs from HLA-typed donors.

To note about this clone: Its antigen is unknown.

Study-wide results and caveats: A later analysis reportedly found fewer N-insertions in an Asian-associated ancestry cluster than the approximately 700-donor mean.

CDR1 ENHRY and CDR2 SYGVKD come from the germline V gene. V shed 0 bases, J shed 3 bases, and the junction held 5 bases outside the gene matches. This CDR3 comprises 17 residues. In the PCR, 60 Vbeta and 13 Jbeta primers were used. The repertoire was sequenced with immunoSEQ multiplex PCR; TCRdb's copy has only in-frame clones and lacks some. The repertoire includes tens of thousands of clones, under 80% of them detected once, and 1.2% to 1.5% sits in the top ten. This receptor was identified in a male donor in good health and CMV-seronegative. The chain recombines TRBV10-3 with TRBJ1-2; the match to TRBD1 covers 12 bases. The sequencing input was PBMCs. This chain's CDR3 is CAISESLGDRGHYGYTF. The CDR3 DNA reads as TGTGCCATCAGTGAGTCCTTGGGGGACAGGGGGCACTATGGCTACACCTTC.